A selection of T cell receptor beta chains follows, all from one sample in a study of PD-1 blockade in classical Hodgkin lymphoma. Clones were sequenced by immunoSEQ multiplex PCR, and TCRdb holds only the in-frame ones, with some missing. The sample carries 90,000 to 100,000 clones, roughly 81% recorded once. The material was peripheral blood mononuclear cells (PBMCs), obtained before the second cycle of nivolumab. The receptors here all came from a human donor with classical Hodgkin lymphoma. The CDR3 runs from the conserved cysteine through the conserved F or W. Each record gives: D gene, J gene, V gene, clone size, CDR3 protein, CDR3 DNA. A D gene is named only where the DNA matches it firmly. Rows give clone size only sometimes, using once, few, many, or a class for an expanded clone.

NA TRBJ2-3 TRBV5-1 NA CASSHNPLASSTDTQYF TGCGCCAGCAGCCACAACCCTCTAGCGTCATCCACAGATACGCAGTATTTT
NA TRBJ2-1 TRBV28 once CASSSLSGSRSYNEQFF TGTGCCAGCAGTTCTCTAAGCGGGTCTCGCTCCTACAATGAGCAGTTCTTC
TRBD2 TRBJ2-7 TRBV6-1 NA CASNLAGQSYEQYF TGTGCCAGCAATCTAGCGGGTCAGTCTTACGAGCAGTACTTC
TRBD1 TRBJ1-2 TRBV7-8 NA CASSLVAGGYGYTF TGTGCCAGCAGCTTAGTCGCAGGGGGGTATGGCTACACCTTC
NA TRBJ1-4 TRBV11-2 NA CASRPSSREKLFF TGTGCCTCCCGGCCCAGCTCGAGGGAAAAACTGTTTTTT
NA TRBJ1-2 TRBV4-3 NA CASSQDVREGRSGYTF TGCGCCAGCAGCCAGGACGTCAGGGAGGGTCGAAGTGGCTACACCTTC
TRBD2 TRBJ2-7 TRBV7-2 NA CASSPRGLAGTYEQYF TGTGCCAGCAGCCCACGAGGACTAGCGGGAACCTACGAGCAGTACTTC
TRBD1 TRBJ1-1 TRBV11-2 NA CASSLGPGDRNTEAFF TGTGCCAGCAGCTTAGGCCCCGGGGACAGGAACACTGAAGCTTTCTTT
TRBD1 TRBJ1-5 TRBV7-8 once CASSLERTGDQPQHF TGTGCCAGCAGCTTGGAGCGGACAGGGGACCAGCCCCAGCATTTT
TRBD2 TRBJ2-1 TRBV10-3 NA CAISEPGLGSRDEQFF TGTGCCATCAGTGAGCCGGGACTAGGTAGCAGGGATGAGCAGTTCTTC
NA TRBJ2-7 TRBV7-2 NA CASSPNGGGLIGEQYF TGTGCCAGCAGCCCAAATGGGGGGGGCTTGATAGGAGAGCAGTACTTC
NA TRBJ1-1 TRBV5-1 NA CASSLQGQNTEAFF TGCGCCAGCAGCTTGCAGGGCCAGAACACTGAAGCTTTCTTT
NA TRBJ1-5 TRBV19 NA CASRLGGGQPQHF TGTGCCAGTAGATTAGGGGGAGGGCAGCCCCAGCATTTT
TRBD1 TRBJ1-5 TRBV7-8 NA CASSLAGQGIQPQHF TGTGCCAGCAGCTTAGCAGGACAGGGGATTCAGCCCCAGCATTTT
NA TRBJ2-1 TRBV9 NA CASSLGQGRSAGEQFF TGTGCCAGCAGCCTCGGACAAGGGAGGAGTGCCGGTGAGCAGTTCTTC
NA TRBJ2-7 TRBV18 NA CASSPGEGSLRNEQYF TGTGCCAGCTCACCCGGCGAGGGGAGTCTAAGGAACGAGCAGTACTTC
NA TRBJ1-1 TRBV30 few CACTGTGAFF TGTGCCTGTACCGGGACGGGGGCTTTCTTT
NA TRBJ2-2 TRBV6-1 NA CASEDPNTGELFF TGTGCCAGCGAGGACCCGAACACCGGGGAGCTGTTTTTT
NA TRBJ2-7 TRBV14 NA CASSQVVGYEQYF TGTGCCAGCAGCCAAGTTGTAGGCTACGAGCAGTACTTC
NA TRBJ1-5 TRBV27 NA CASSLSSYNQPQHF TGTGCCAGCAGTTTATCGAGCTACAATCAGCCCCAGCATTTT
TRBD2 TRBJ2-2 TRBV19 NA CASSTGTSGRNTGELFF TGTGCCAGTAGTACCGGGACTAGCGGGAGGAACACCGGGGAGCTGTTTTTT
NA TRBJ1-3 TRBV29-1 few CSVVGGSSGNTIYF TGCAGCGTTGTCGGCGGATCCTCTGGAAACACCATATATTTT
TRBD1 TRBJ2-7 TRBV5-1 NA CASSGRGQPPSGTGFHYEQYF TGCGCCAGCAGCGGACGGGGACAGCCGCCCTCGGGCACCGGGTTCCATTACGAGCAGTACTTC
TRBD2 TRBJ2-2 TRBV27 NA CASSFMVAGGLTGELFF TGTGCCAGCAGTTTTATGGTAGCGGGAGGGTTGACCGGGGAGCTGTTTTTT
NA TRBJ1-1 TRBV5-5 NA CASSLAPGGTEAFF TGTGCCAGCAGCTTGGCCCCCGGGGGCACTGAAGCTTTCTTT
NA TRBJ1-2 TRBV10-3 NA CAISGDRAGWGYTF TGTGCCATCAGTGGAGACCGAGCCGGATGGGGCTACACCTTC
NA TRBJ1-1 TRBV7-2 NA CASSLALGGDDTEAFF TGTGCCAGCAGCTTAGCGTTGGGAGGGGATGACACTGAAGCTTTCTTT
NA TRBJ2-7 TRBV7-3 NA CASSKGRAYEQYF TGTGCCAGCAGCAAGGGGCGGGCCTACGAGCAGTACTTC
TRBD1 TRBJ1-5 TRBV28 NA CASSLGTGLGQPQHF TGTGCCAGCAGTTTAGGGACAGGGCTCGGGCAGCCCCAGCATTTT
TRBD1 TRBJ1-1 TRBV7-3 NA CASSPMGQGGTEAFF TGTGCCAGCAGCCCGATGGGACAGGGAGGCACTGAAGCTTTCTTT
TRBD1 TRBJ1-5 TRBV30 NA CAWSVQGALNQPQHF TGTGCCTGGAGTGTACAGGGGGCCCTTAATCAGCCCCAGCATTTT
NA TRBJ1-2 TRBV5-1 once CASSLSGDVGQGYTF TGCGCCAGCAGCTTGTCTGGGGACGTCGGGCAAGGCTACACCTTC
NA TRBJ2-2 TRBV7-8 once CASSLSRSENTGELFF TGTGCCAGCAGCTTATCCCGATCCGAAAACACCGGGGAGCTGTTTTTT
TRBD1 TRBJ1-2 TRBV5-5 many CASSPTGGRDGYTF TGTGCCAGCAGCCCAACAGGGGGCCGGGATGGCTACACCTTC
TRBD2 TRBJ2-2 TRBV7-9 NA CASSPTPSGKNTGELFF TGTGCCAGCAGCCCCACCCCTAGCGGGAAAAACACCGGGGAGCTGTTTTTT
NA TRBJ1-2 TRBV30 few CAWSIEAYYGYTF TGTGCCTGGAGTATCGAGGCATACTATGGCTACACCTTC
NA TRBJ2-3 TRBV7-2 once CASSLGVGGPTDTQYF TGTGCCAGCAGCTTAGGGGTCGGAGGGCCCACAGATACGCAGTATTTT
NA TRBJ1-3 TRBV10-3 NA CAISEFRDHDFDSGNTIYF TGTGCCATCAGTGAATTTCGGGACCACGACTTTGACTCTGGAAACACCATATATTTT
TRBD1 TRBJ1-1 TRBV19 once CASGTGGKTEAFF TGTGCCAGTGGGACAGGAGGGAAAACTGAAGCTTTCTTT
NA TRBJ1-4 TRBV7-9 few CASSPRANEKLFF TGTGCCAGCAGCCCCAGGGCTAATGAAAAACTGTTTTTT
NA TRBJ2-5 TRBV5-6 NA CASSLWGWQEPGAQYF TGTGCCAGCAGCTTGTGGGGGTGGCAGGAGCCCGGTGCCCAGTACTTC
NA TRBJ2-5 TRBV7-9 NA CASSTLVGSLETQYF TGTGCCAGCAGCACGCTTGTGGGAAGCTTGGAGACCCAGTACTTC
NA TRBJ1-4 TRBV4-1 few CASSQSKGLTNEKLFF TGCGCCAGCAGCCAATCAAAGGGGTTAACTAATGAAAAACTGTTTTTT